These 24 T cell receptor beta chains were sequenced from one sample in a study of blood T cell repertoires in COVID-19. Produced via immunoSEQ multiplex PCR; TCRdb's table is partial and in-frame only. The data hold tens of thousands of clones, with about 89% observed a single time. Sequencing was performed on peripheral blood. Every receptor here comes from a man aged 50-59 years with COVID-19, enrolled during active disease.

The V gene is TRBV4-1, the J gene TRBJ2-3; 8 bases are a match to TRBD1. Trimming at V came to 0 bases and at J to 1 base, leaving 3 bases not matched to a gene. Germline V gene lookup returns CDR1 MGHRA and CDR2 YSYEKL. The CDR3 is 16 residues long. CDR3: CASSQDAGQGTDTQYF. In DNA form, the CDR3 reads TGCGCCAGCAGCCAAGATGCGGGACAGGGCACAGATACGCAGTATTTT.

This clone showed up just once. This sequence joins TRBV3-1 (or the pseudogene TRBV3-2) and TRBJ2-5; no reliable D call. The germline CDR1 and CDR2 sequences are LGHDT and YNNKEL (reference sequence). V shed 2 bases and J shed 6 bases, with 10 bases lying between them. CDR3 length: 13 residues. The CDR3 sequence is CASSQQPGQTQYF. The DNA for the CDR3 is TGTGCCAGCAGCCAACAGCCAGGTCAGACCCAGTACTTC.

The rearrangement joins TRBV27 to TRBJ2-5; TRBD2 might be the D (7 bases). Germline assignment: CDR1 MNHEY and CDR2 SMNVEV (reference sequence). With 3 bases removed from V and 4 bases from J, the gap between germline ends came to 21 bases. The CDR3 runs to 17 residues. The CDR3: CASSLRQLRGAPETQYF. CDR3 coding DNA: TGTGCCAGCAGTTTGCGACAGCTTCGGGGGGCCCCAGAGACCCAGTACTTC.

The rearrangement uses TRBV6-5 and TRBJ1-6; D is possibly TRBD1 (6 bases). CDR3 length equals 14 residues. Germline V gene sequence: CDR1 MNHEY, CDR2 SVGAGI. V gave up 6 bases and J gave up 7 bases, with 13 bases separating them. The CDR3 coding sequence is TGTGCCAGCAGCCGAACAGGGCTGAATTCACCCCTCCACTTT. Translated, it gives CASSRTGLNSPLHF.

The sample holds one count of this clone. This chain joins TRBV7-9 and TRBJ2-5; D is uncertain. The V end was cut by 5 bases, the J end by 4 bases, with 8 bases between. The germline V gene has CDR1 SEHNR and CDR2 FQNEAQ (reference sequence). This CDR3 is 12 amino acids long. CDR3 sequence: CASSQTGETQYF. The CDR3 DNA is TGTGCCAGCAGCCAAACTGGAGAGACCCAGTACTTC. Complete variable domain (other parts from reference TRBV7-9 and TRBJ2-5): DTGVSQNPRHKITKRGQNVTFRCDPISEHNRLYWYRQTLGQGPEFLTYFQNEAQLEKSRLLSDRFSAERPKGSFSTLEIQRTEQGDSAMYLCASSQTGETQYFGPGTRLLVL.

The gene calls are TRBV19 and TRBJ1-6; no reliable D call. The CDR3 has 14 amino acids. CDR1 and CDR2 (germline): LNHDA, SQIVND (reference sequence). Trimming pared 7 bases from V and 3 bases from J, leaving 10 bases between. The CDR3 DNA reads TGTGCCAGTAAGGAGACCCTCTATAATTCACCCCTCCACTTT. As protein: CASKETLYNSPLHF.

This chain joins TRBV5-1 and TRBJ1-5; D remains ambiguous. Germline V lookup: CDR1 SGHRS, CDR2 YFSETQ. The V gene lost 0 bases and the J gene lost 0 bases, with 7 bases spanning the gap. The CDR3 is made up of 15 amino acids. CDR3 bases: TGCGCCAGCAGCTTGGGGGCGGGTAGCAATCAGCCCCAGCATTTT. Protein: CASSLGAGSNQPQHF.

CDR3 sequence: CASSSTLSGAGGPRGNEQFF. DNA of the CDR3: TGTGCCAGCAGTTCCACCCTTAGTGGCGCGGGGGGCCCAAGGGGCAATGAGCAGTTCTTC. This sequence joins TRBV27 and TRBJ2-1; 8 bases are a match to TRBD2. CDR3 size: 20 residues. The V gene end was trimmed by 4 bases and the J gene end by 6 bases; junction bases not matched to a gene: 23. CDR1 is MNHEY and CDR2 is SMNVEV in the germline V gene (reference sequence).

On this clone: This same CDR3 is encoded by further DNA sequences in the sample. This sequence joins TRBV7-9 and TRBJ1-4; perhaps TRBD1 as D (6 bases). The V gene's germline CDR1 is SEHNR and CDR2 FQNEAQ (reference sequence). This CDR3 spans 14 amino acids. V was pared by 0 bases and J by 5 bases, with 7 bases between. The CDR3 here is CASSLAQGNEKLFF. DNA for the CDR3: TGTGCCAGCAGCTTAGCCCAGGGGAATGAAAAACTGTTTTTT.

CDR3 in amino acids: CASSPIGQQPNQPQHF. DNA for the CDR3: TGTGCCAGCTCACCAATAGGCCAACAGCCCAATCAGCCCCAGCATTTT. The rearrangement links TRBV18 to TRBJ1-5; no clear D gene. This CDR3 has 16 amino acids. The germline gives CDR1 KGHSH, CDR2 LQKENI. Trimming left V 2 bases short and J 3 bases short, with 14 bases between.

This clone came up once. The chain joins TRBV12-3 or TRBV12-4 to TRBJ1-1; no clear D gene. Trimming removed 1 base from V and 4 bases from J, with 7 bases in between. The length of the CDR3 is 13 residues. DNA of the CDR3: TGTGCCAGCAGTTTAGGTGAGGGCACTGAAGCTTTCTTT. Translation: CASSLGEGTEAFF.

V and J are TRBV9 and TRBJ1-6; D unclear. The V gene lost 3 bases and the J gene lost 0 bases, with 7 bases spanning the gap. This CDR3 contains 15 residues. The germline CDR1 and CDR2 sequences are SGDLS and YYNGEE. CDR3 sequence (DNA): TGTGCCAGCAGCGACGGACTCTCCTATAATTCACCCCTCCACTTT. It translates to CASSDGLSYNSPLHF.

The rearrangement links TRBV7-8 to TRBJ1-2, with 9 bases lining up with TRBD1. The CDR3 consists of 15 residues. Germline V gene lookup returns CDR1 SGHVS and CDR2 FQNEAQ. Trimming at V came to 5 bases and at J to 2 bases, leaving 6 bases not matched to a gene. The CDR3 bases are TGTGCCAGCAGCATCGGACAGGGGCAAAACTATGGCTACACCTTC. Its protein product is CASSIGQGQNYGYTF.

The chain carries TRBV2 and TRBJ2-3, with D possibly matching TRBD2 (5 bases). The CDR3 is 12 amino acids. The germline V gene has CDR1 SNHLY and CDR2 FYNNEI. V shed 8 bases and J shed 2 bases, with 8 bases lying between them. CDR3 nucleotides: TGTGCCAGCCGGGGAGACACAGATACGCAGTATTTT. Residues: CASRGDTDTQYF.

The gene calls are TRBV30 and TRBJ1-2; D possibly corresponds to TRBD1 (5 bases). This CDR3 comprises 12 residues. The germline V and J ends were trimmed by 2 bases and 4 bases, with 8 bases remaining between them. Germline loops: CDR1 GTSNPN, CDR2 SVGIG (reference sequence). For the CDR3, the DNA is TGTGCCTGGAGTTATGACAGCTATGGCTACACCTTC. It translates to CAWSYDSYGYTF.

The chain is built from TRBV10-3 and TRBJ1-4, with D possibly being TRBD1 (6 bases). The ends were cut back, 2 bases at V and 7 bases at J, with 8 bases in the middle. Germline loops: CDR1 ENHRY, CDR2 SYGVKD. The CDR3 sequence is 13 residues long. CDR3 sequence: CAISEPTGEKLFF. CDR3 nucleotide sequence: TGTGCCATCAGTGAGCCGACAGGTGAAAAACTGTTTTTT.

The CDR3 DNA reads as TGCGCCAGCAGCAGGGACAGGGGGGAGGAAAAACTGTTTTTT. Protein sequence: CASSRDRGEEKLFF. The chain links TRBV5-1 to TRBJ1-4, with 11 bases fitting TRBD1. Germline V gives CDR1 SGHRS, CDR2 YFSETQ. This CDR3 is 14 amino acids long. The V and J ends lost 4 bases and 8 bases, in that order; junction bases with no gene match: 4. The full variable domain, in which reference TRBV5-1 and TRBJ1-4 provide the parts outside the CDR3, is KAGVTQTPRYLIKTRGQQVTLSCSPISGHRSVSWYQQTPGQGLQFLFEYFSETQRNKGNFPGRFSGRQFSNSRSEMNVSTLELGDSALYLCASSRDRGEEKLFFGSGTQLSVL.

This chain connects TRBV30 to TRBJ1-6; the D is unclear. CDR1 and CDR2 from the germline V gene are GTSNPN and SVGIG (reference sequence). The V end lost 1 base, the J end lost 6 bases, and 7 bases lay between the germline ends. The CDR3 spans 13 residues. CDR3 protein: CAWSDHGNSPLHF. CDR3 nucleotide sequence: TGTGCCTGGAGTGACCACGGTAATTCACCCCTCCACTTT. Variable domain in full (rest from reference TRBV30 and TRBJ1-6): SQTIHQWPATLVQPVGSPLSLECTVEGTSNPNLYWYRQAAGRGLQLLFYSVGIGQISSEVPQNLSASRPQDRQFILSSKKLLLSDSGFYLCAWSDHGNSPLHFGNGTRLTVT.

The rearrangement links TRBV6-2 or TRBV6-3 to TRBJ2-4, with 7 bases identical to TRBD1. Germline CDR1 and CDR2: MNHEY and SVGEGT. J lost 1 base, V lost 6 bases, and 15 bases had no gene match. This CDR3 spans 18 amino acids. The CDR3 DNA is TGTGCCAGCAGCCTCGGACAGGAGTCAATTACGGCCAAAAACATTCAGTACTTC. This encodes CASSLGQESITAKNIQYF.

CDR3 nucleotides: TGTGCCAGCAGGGACATAAAAAGCTCCTACGAGCAGTACTTC. This encodes CASRDIKSSYEQYF. This chain joins TRBV28 and TRBJ2-7, with a possible D match to TRBD1 (5 bases). CDR1 is MDHEN and CDR2 is SYDVKM in the germline V gene. V was clipped by 6 bases and J by 0 bases, with 12 bases between them. This CDR3 has 14 residues.

The V call is TRBV9, the J call TRBJ1-2, with 10 bases identical to TRBD1. V shed 4 bases and J 2 bases; nucleotides not matched to a gene: 5. This CDR3 is built from 15 residues. The germline V gene encodes CDR1 SGDLS and CDR2 YYNGEE. DNA for the CDR3: TGTGCCAGCAGCCCCCGGACAGGGGGGAACTATGGCTACACCTTC. This translates into CASSPRTGGNYGYTF.

The rearrangement links TRBV5-4 to TRBJ1-1; 7 positions agree with TRBD1. The CDR3 sequence is 15 residues long. J lost 0 bases, V lost 1 base, and 3 bases had no gene match. Per the germline V gene, CDR1 is SGHNT and CDR2 is YYREEE (reference sequence). CDR3 DNA: TGTGCCAGCAGCTTGCCAGGGGGGATGAACACTGAAGCTTTCTTT. Translating gives CASSLPGGMNTEAFF. The variable domain in full, completed from reference TRBV5-4 and TRBJ1-1, reads ETGVTQSPTHLIKTRGQQVTLRCSSQSGHNTVSWYQQALGQGPQFIFQYYREEENGRGNFPPRFSGLQFPNYSSELNVNALELDDSALYLCASSLPGGMNTEAFFGQGTRLTVV.

V and J are TRBV4-1 and TRBJ2-7; weak D call: TRBD1 (6 bases). CDR1 MGHRA and CDR2 YSYEKL come from the germline V gene. V lost 0 bases to trimming and J lost 6 bases, with 24 bases between them. The CDR3 consists of 18 residues. Written as DNA, the CDR3 is TGCGCCAGCAGCCAAGATTGGGGATACAGGGAAAGATTACGCGAGCAGTACTTC. As protein: CASSQDWGYRERLREQYF.

The J gene is TRBJ2-7, the V gene TRBV3-1 (or the pseudogene TRBV3-2); TRBD2 matches at 7 bases. Germline V gene data show CDR1 as LGHDT and CDR2 as YNNKEL (reference sequence). This CDR3 contains 11 residues. Germline trimming cut 4 bases from V and 7 bases from J; bases unmatched to any gene: 1. The CDR3 region is CASSRGGEQYF. The CDR3 nucleotides read TGTGCCAGCAGCCGGGGGGGTGAGCAGTACTTC.